This T cell receptor beta chain was recovered during a study of T-cell memory formation after mild COVID-19. 5'RACE, which relied on constant-segment primers, yielded TCR alpha and TCR beta cDNA libraries carrying sample barcodes and UMIs. TCRdb analysed the 5' RACE reads with MiXCR anew, one entry per CDR3 protein. There are 300,000 to 400,000 distinct CDR3 sequences in the sample; about 16% occur only once, and more than 20% lies in the top ten. Trimming left V 3 bases short and J 2 bases short, with 9 bases between. There are 14 residues in the CDR3. Germline loops: CDR1 LNHDA, CDR2 SQIVND (reference sequence). This clonotype was recorded at least ten times.

The sample was PBMCs or a T cell subset sorted from them (not recorded which). The source is a man aged 18 to 35 who had mild COVID-19 (a few samples of this study predate the infection). Cell type and time point are not known. The rearrangement uses TRBV19 and TRBJ2-3; D remains unclear. The CDR3 coding sequence is TGTGCCAGTAGTATTCCCGGTCTCACAGATACGCAGTATTTT. Translating it yields CASSIPGLTDTQYF. The entire variable domain, with the rest obtained from reference TRBV19 and TRBJ2-3, is as follows: DGGITQSPKYLFRKEGQNVTLSCEQNLNHDAMYWYRQDPGQGLRLIYYSQIVNDFQKGDIAEGYSVSREKKESFPLTVTSAQKNPTAFYLCASSIPGLTDTQYFGPGTRLTVL.